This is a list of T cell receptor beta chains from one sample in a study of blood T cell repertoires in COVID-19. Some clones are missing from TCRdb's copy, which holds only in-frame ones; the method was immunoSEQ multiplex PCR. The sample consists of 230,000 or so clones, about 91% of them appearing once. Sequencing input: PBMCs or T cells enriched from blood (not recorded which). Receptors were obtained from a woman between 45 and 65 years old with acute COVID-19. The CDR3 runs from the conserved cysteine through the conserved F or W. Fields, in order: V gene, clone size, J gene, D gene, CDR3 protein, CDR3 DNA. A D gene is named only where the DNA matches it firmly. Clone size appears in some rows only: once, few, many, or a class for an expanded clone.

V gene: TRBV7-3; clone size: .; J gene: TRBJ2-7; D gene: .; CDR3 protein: CASSLTGQTYEQYF; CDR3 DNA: TGTGCCAGCAGCTTAACCGGACAGACCTACGAGCAGTACTTC
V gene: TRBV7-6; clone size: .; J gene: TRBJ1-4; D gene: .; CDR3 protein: CASSLTGATNEKLFF; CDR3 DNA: TGTGCCAGCAGCTTAACCGGTGCAACTAATGAAAAACTGTTTTTT
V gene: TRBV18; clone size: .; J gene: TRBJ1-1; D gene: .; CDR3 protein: CASSTVSGPGEAFF; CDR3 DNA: TGTGCCAGCTCAACGGTTAGTGGTCCAGGTGAAGCTTTCTTT
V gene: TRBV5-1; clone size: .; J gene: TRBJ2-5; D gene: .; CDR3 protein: CASSFSGQETQYF; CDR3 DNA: TGCGCCAGCAGCTTTTCGGGGCAAGAGACCCAGTACTTC
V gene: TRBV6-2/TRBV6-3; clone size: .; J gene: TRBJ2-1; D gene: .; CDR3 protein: CASSSYYNEQFF; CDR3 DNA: TGTGCCAGCAGTTCCTACTACAATGAGCAGTTCTTC
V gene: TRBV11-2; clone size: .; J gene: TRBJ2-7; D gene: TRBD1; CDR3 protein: CASSPGTGDYEQYF; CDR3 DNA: TGTGCCAGCAGCCCCGGGACAGGGGACTACGAGCAGTACTTC
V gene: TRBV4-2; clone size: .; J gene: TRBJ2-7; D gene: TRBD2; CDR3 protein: CASSPGLAGSMQYF; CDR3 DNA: TGTGCCAGCAGCCCTGGACTAGCGGGCTCGATGCAGTACTTC
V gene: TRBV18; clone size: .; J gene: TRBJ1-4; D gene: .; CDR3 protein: CASSPTTVSNEKLFF; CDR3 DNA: TGTGCCAGCTCACCAACGACAGTATCTAATGAAAAACTGTTTTTT
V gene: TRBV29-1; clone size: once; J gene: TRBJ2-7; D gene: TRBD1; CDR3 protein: CSGGTGYLSEQYF; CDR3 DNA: TGCAGCGGTGGGACAGGGTATCTCAGCGAGCAGTACTTC
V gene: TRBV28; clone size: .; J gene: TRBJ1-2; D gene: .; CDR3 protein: CASSLTSLNYGYTF; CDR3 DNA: TGTGCCAGCAGTTTAACGAGCCTTAACTATGGCTACACCTTC
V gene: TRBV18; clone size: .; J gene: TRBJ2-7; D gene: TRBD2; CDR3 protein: CASSPIMGGRNEQYF; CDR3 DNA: TGTGCCAGCTCACCAATTATGGGAGGGCGAAACGAGCAGTACTTC
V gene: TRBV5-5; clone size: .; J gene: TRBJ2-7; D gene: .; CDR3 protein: CASRYVGGKVYEQYF; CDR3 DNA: TGTGCCAGCAGATATGTAGGGGGAAAGGTCTACGAGCAGTACTTC
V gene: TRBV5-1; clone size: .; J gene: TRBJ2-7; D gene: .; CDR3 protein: CASSLGLGANSYEQYF; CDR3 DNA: TGCGCCAGCAGCTTGGGGTTGGGAGCGAATTCCTACGAGCAGTACTTC
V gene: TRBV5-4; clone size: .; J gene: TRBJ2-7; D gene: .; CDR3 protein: CASSAPPSYEQYF; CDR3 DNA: TGTGCCAGCAGCGCGCCACCCTCCTACGAGCAGTACTTC
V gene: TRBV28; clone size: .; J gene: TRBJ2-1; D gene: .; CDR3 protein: CASSFREPYYNEQFF; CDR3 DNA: TGTGCCAGCAGTTTCCGGGAACCCTACTACAATGAGCAGTTCTTC
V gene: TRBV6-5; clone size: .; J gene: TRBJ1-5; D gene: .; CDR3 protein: CASSFLRGTDQPQHF; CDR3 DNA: TGTGCCAGCAGTTTCCTCCGGGGGACGGATCAGCCCCAGCATTTT
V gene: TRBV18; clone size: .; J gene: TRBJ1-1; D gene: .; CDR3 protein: CASSPGPVNTEAFF; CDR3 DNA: TGTGCCAGCTCACCAGGTCCAGTCAACACTGAAGCTTTCTTT
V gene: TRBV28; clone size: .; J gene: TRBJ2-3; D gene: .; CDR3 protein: CASSFNWRAGADTQYF; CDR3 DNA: TGTGCCAGCAGTTTCAATTGGAGGGCCGGGGCAGATACGCAGTATTTT
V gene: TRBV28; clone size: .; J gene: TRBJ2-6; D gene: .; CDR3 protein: CASSFVRDSGANVLTF; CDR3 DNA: TGTGCCAGCAGTTTTGTCCGGGACTCTGGGGCCAACGTCCTGACTTTC
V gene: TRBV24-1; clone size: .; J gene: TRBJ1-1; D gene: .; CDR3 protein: CATSDTLTPFEAFF; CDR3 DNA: TGTGCCACCAGTGACACCTTGACACCGTTTGAAGCTTTCTTT
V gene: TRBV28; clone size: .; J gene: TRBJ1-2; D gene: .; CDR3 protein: CASSLGDGYTF; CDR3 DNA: TGTGCCAGCAGTCTAGGGGATGGCTACACCTTC
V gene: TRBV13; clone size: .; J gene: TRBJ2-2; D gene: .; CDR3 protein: CASSPRTVGELFF; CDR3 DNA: TGTGCCAGCAGCCCCCGGACAGTGGGAGAGCTGTTTTTT
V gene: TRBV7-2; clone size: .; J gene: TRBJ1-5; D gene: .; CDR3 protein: CASSRDIGQPQHF; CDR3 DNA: TGTGCCAGCAGTCGGGACATCGGTCAGCCCCAGCATTTT
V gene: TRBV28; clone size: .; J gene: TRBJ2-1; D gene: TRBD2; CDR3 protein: CASTPGASGRNEQFF; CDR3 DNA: TGTGCCAGCACCCCCGGAGCTAGCGGGAGAAATGAGCAGTTCTTC
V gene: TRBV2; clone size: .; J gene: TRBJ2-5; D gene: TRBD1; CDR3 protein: CASSEVGQGGRYF; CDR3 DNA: TGTGCCAGCAGTGAGGTGGGACAGGGGGGACGCTACTTC
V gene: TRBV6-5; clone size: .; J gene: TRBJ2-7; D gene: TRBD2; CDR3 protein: CASSYVASGTREQYF; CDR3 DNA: TGTGCCAGCAGTTACGTGGCTAGCGGTACTAGGGAGCAGTACTTC
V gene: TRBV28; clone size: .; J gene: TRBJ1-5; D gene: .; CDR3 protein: CASSPRTDIQPQHF; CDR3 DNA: TGTGCCAGCAGTCCGAGGACAGACATACAGCCCCAGCATTTT
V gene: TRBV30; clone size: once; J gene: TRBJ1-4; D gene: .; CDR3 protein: CAWSVLRGGSEKLFF; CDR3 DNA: TGTGCCTGGAGTGTACTCCGGGGGGGGAGTGAAAAACTGTTTTTT
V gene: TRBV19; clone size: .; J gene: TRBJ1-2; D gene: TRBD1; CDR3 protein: CASSIEDRGRRGYTF; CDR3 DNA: TGTGCCAGTAGTATAGAGGACAGGGGTAGAAGGGGCTACACCTTC
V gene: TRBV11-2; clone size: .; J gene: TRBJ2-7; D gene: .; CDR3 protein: CASSLGPLAYEQYF; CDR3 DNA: TGTGCCAGCAGCTTGGGGCCCCTCGCCTACGAGCAGTACTTC
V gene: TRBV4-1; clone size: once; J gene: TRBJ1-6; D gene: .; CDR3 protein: CASTQGQGGSPLHF; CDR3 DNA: TGCGCCAGCACCCAGGGTCAGGGTGGGTCACCCCTCCACTTT
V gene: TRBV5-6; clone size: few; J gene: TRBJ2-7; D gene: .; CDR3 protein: CASSLAPYEQYF; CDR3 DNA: TGTGCCAGCTCCCTAGCTCCCTACGAGCAGTACTTC
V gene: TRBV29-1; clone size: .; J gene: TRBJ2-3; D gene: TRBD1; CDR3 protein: CSDRQGNTDTQYF; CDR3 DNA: TGCAGCGACAGACAGGGTAACACAGATACGCAGTATTTT
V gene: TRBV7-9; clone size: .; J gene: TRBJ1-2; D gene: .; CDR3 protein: CASSPLGDGYTF; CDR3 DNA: TGTGCCAGCAGCCCCCTTGGAGATGGCTACACCTTC
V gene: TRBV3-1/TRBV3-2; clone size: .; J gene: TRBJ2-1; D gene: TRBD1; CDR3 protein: CASSRRQGNEQFF; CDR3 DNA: TGTGCCAGCAGCCGTCGACAGGGTAATGAGCAGTTCTTC
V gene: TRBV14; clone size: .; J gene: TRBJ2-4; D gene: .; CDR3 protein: CASSQEWRHNKNIQYF; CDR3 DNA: TGTGCCAGCAGCCAAGAATGGCGGCACAACAAAAACATTCAGTACTTC
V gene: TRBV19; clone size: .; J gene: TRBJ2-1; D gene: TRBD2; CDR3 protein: CASSTQTSGTNEQFF; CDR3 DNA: TGTGCCAGTAGTACACAGACTAGCGGGACTAATGAGCAGTTCTTC
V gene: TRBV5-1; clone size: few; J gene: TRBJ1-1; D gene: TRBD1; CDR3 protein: CASSVGQHRSTEAFF; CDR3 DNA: TGCGCCAGCAGCGTGGGACAGCACCGGAGCACTGAAGCTTTCTTT
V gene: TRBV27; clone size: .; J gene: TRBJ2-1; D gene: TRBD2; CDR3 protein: CASSLPRLAGEPNEQFF; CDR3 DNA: TGTGCCAGCAGTTTGCCTAGACTAGCGGGAGAACCCAATGAGCAGTTCTTC
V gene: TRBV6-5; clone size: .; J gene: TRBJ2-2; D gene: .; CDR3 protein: CASGSPGHYTGELFF; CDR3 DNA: TGTGCCAGCGGAAGTCCGGGACACTACACCGGGGAGCTGTTTTTT
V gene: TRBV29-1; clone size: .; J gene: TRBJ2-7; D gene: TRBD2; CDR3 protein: CSVEDPRQVGLAGGNRGSYEQYF; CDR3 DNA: TGCAGCGTTGAAGACCCACGACAGGTCGGACTAGCGGGAGGAAACAGGGGCTCCTACGAGCAGTACTTC
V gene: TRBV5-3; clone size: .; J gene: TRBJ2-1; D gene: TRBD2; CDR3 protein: CARSGRTSGTLLHEQFF; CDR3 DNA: TGTGCCAGAAGCGGAAGGACTAGCGGGACTCTCCTCCATGAGCAGTTCTTC
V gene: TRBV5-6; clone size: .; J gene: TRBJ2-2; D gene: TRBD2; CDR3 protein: CASSYGLAGLNTGELFF; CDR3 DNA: TGTGCCAGCAGCTATGGACTAGCGGGACTAAACACCGGGGAGCTGTTTTTT
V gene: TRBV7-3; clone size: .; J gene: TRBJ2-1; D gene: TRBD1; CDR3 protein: CASSQDRGINNEQFF; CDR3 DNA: TGTGCCAGCAGCCAGGACAGGGGGATAAACAATGAGCAGTTCTTC
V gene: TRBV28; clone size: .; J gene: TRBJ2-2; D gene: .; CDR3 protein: CASMYRGITGELFF; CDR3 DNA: TGTGCCAGCATGTATAGGGGGATTACCGGGGAGCTGTTTTTT
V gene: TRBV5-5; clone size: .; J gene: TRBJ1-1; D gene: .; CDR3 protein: CASSPETGKAFF; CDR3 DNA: TGTGCCAGCAGCCCCGAGACCGGGAAAGCTTTCTTT
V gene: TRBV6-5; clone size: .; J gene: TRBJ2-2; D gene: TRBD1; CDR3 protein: CASSPGTANTGELFF; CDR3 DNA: TGTGCCAGCAGTCCCGGGACAGCGAACACCGGGGAGCTGTTTTTT
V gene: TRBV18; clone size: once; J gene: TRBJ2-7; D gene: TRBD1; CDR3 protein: CASSPGQKWGEQYF; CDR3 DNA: TGTGCCAGCTCACCGGGACAGAAGTGGGGCGAGCAGTACTTC
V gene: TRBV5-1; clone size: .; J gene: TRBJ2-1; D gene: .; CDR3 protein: CASSPDFYNEQFF; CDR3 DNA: TGCGCCAGCAGCCCTGACTTTTACAATGAGCAGTTCTTC
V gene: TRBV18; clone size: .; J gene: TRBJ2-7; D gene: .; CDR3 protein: CASSPMDYPRSYEQYF; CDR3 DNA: TGTGCCAGCTCACCTATGGACTACCCCCGCTCCTACGAGCAGTACTTC
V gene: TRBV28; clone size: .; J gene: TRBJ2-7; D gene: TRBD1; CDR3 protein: CASSPWTGAGYEQYF; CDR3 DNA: TGTGCCAGCAGTCCGTGGACAGGGGCAGGGTACGAGCAGTACTTC
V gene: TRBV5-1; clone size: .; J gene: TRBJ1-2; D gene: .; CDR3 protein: CASSLGVLGARGGYTF; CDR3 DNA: TGCGCCAGCAGCTTGGGGGTTTTGGGGGCTCGCGGAGGCTACACCTTC